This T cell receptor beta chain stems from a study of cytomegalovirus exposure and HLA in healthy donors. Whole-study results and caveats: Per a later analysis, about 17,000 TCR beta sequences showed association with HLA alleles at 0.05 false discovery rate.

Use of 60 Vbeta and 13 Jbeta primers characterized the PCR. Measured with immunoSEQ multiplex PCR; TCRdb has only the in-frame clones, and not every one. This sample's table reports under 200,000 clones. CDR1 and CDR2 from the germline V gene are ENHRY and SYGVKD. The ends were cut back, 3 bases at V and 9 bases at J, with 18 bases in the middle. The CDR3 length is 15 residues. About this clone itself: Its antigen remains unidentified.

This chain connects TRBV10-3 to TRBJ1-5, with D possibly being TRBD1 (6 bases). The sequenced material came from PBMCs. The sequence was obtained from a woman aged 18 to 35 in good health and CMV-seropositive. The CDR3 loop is CAISDHGQTEGPQHF. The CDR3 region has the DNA TGTGCCATCAGTGACCATGGACAGACCGAGGGGCCCCAGCATTTT.